The 2 T cell receptor beta chains below come from one sample, sequenced in a study of response to subunit inactivated influenza vaccine. Each CDR3 protein is one row after TCRdb ran MiXCR on the RT-PCR reads. The data hold around 300,000 distinct CDR3 sequences, with approximately 23% observed a single time. Sequences were derived from PBMCs from blood, sampled about 20 months after vaccination. Receptors originate from a man between 50 and 75 years old who received an inactivated influenza vaccine.

This clonotype was seen repeatedly, ten times or more. The gene calls are TRBV3-1 and TRBJ1-2; tentative D call: TRBD1 (5 bases). The CDR3 consists of 15 residues. CDR1 and CDR2 from the germline V gene are LGHDT and YNNKEL (reference sequence). The V gene lost 0 bases and the J gene lost 4 bases, with 12 bases spanning the gap. CDR3 in amino acids: CASSQDPKGAYGYTF. As DNA, the CDR3 is TGTGCCAGCAGCCAAGATCCGAAAGGGGCCTATGGCTACACCTTC.

This clonotype was observed a handful of times. The V and J genes are TRBV28 and TRBJ1-1, with D uncertain. Germline-derived CDR1 and CDR2 are MDHEN and SYDVKM. V dropped 6 bases and J dropped 6 bases, with 17 bases sitting between them. The CDR3 totals 14 residues. The CDR3 is CASSPYWARAEAFF. DNA of the CDR3: TGTGCCAGCAGCCCTTATTGGGCAAGAGCTGAAGCTTTCTTT.